The 7 T cell receptor beta chains below all came from one sample that was sequenced in a study of blood T cell repertoires in COVID-19. Sequencing used immunoSEQ multiplex PCR; TCRdb keeps in-frame clones, though not all of them. The table has about 190,000 clones, around 78% seen once. The sample taken for sequencing was peripheral blood. The receptors stem from a woman of 80 years or more with active or convalescent COVID-19.

The gene calls are TRBV18 and TRBJ1-1; D ambiguous. The length of the CDR3 is 14 residues. Germline V lookup: CDR1 KGHSH, CDR2 LQKENI. Deletions cut 2 bases from V and 3 bases from J, with 10 bases between. CDR3 DNA: TGTGCCAGCTCACCAGCTCGCGGGGACACTGAAGCTTTCTTT. Its protein is CASSPARGDTEAFF.

This sequence joins TRBV2 and TRBJ2-5; D ambiguous. The V gene lost 5 bases and the J gene lost 1 base, with 8 bases spanning the gap. Looked up from germline, CDR1 is SNHLY and CDR2 is FYNNEI. CDR3 length: 13 residues. The CDR3 DNA follows: TGTGCCAGCAGTTACAGTTTCCAAGAGACCCAGTACTTC. It codes for CASSYSFQETQYF.

The rearrangement joins TRBV10-3 to TRBJ1-6; possibly TRBD1 for D (5 bases). CDR3 length equals 15 residues. The ends were cut back, 3 bases at V and 6 bases at J, with 12 bases in the middle. CDR1 is ENHRY and CDR2 is SYGVKD in the germline V gene. This CDR3 reads CAISETGEINSPLHF. The CDR3 DNA reads as TGTGCCATCAGTGAAACGGGGGAGATTAATTCACCCCTCCACTTT.

This chain links TRBV5-6 with TRBJ1-3; TRBD1 matches 7 bases. V shed 5 bases, J shed 2 bases, and the junction held 7 bases outside the gene matches. The CDR3 covers 15 residues. Germline values: CDR1 SGHDT, CDR2 YYEEEE. The CDR3 loop reads CASRRQGFTGNTIYF. The DNA of the CDR3 is TGTGCCAGCAGACGACAGGGCTTTACTGGAAACACCATATATTTT.

This clone has only one observation. The J gene is TRBJ1-3, the V gene TRBV6-6; D might be TRBD1 (6 bases). The V gene's germline CDR1 is MNHNY and CDR2 SVGAGI (reference sequence). This CDR3 is built from 16 residues. V was cut by 6 bases and J by 0 bases, with 15 bases left in between. In nucleotides, the CDR3 is TGTGCCAGCAGCAGACAGGCGGTATTCTCTGGAAACACCATATATTTT. Protein: CASSRQAVFSGNTIYF.

The CDR3 DNA reads TGTGCCAGCAGCTTTTCCAGGGAAAACACCGGGGAGCTGTTTTTT. It codes for CASSFSRENTGELFF. The chain combines TRBV7-9 with TRBJ2-2, with a tentative D call TRBD1 (5 bases). The CDR3 contains 15 residues. With 3 bases removed from V and 2 bases from J, the gap between germline ends came to 10 bases. Germline CDR1 and CDR2: SEHNR and FQNEAQ (reference sequence).

The chain employs TRBV7-8 and TRBJ2-3; 12 nucleotides line up with TRBD1. The CDR3 length is 19 residues. With 5 bases clipped from V and 2 bases from J, the junction kept 14 bases outside the gene matches. CDR1 and CDR2 (germline): SGHVS, FQNEAQ. CDR3 protein: CASSIPGQGAQFVTDTQYF. CDR3 sequence (DNA): TGTGCCAGCAGCATACCGGGACAGGGGGCCCAGTTTGTCACAGATACGCAGTATTTT.